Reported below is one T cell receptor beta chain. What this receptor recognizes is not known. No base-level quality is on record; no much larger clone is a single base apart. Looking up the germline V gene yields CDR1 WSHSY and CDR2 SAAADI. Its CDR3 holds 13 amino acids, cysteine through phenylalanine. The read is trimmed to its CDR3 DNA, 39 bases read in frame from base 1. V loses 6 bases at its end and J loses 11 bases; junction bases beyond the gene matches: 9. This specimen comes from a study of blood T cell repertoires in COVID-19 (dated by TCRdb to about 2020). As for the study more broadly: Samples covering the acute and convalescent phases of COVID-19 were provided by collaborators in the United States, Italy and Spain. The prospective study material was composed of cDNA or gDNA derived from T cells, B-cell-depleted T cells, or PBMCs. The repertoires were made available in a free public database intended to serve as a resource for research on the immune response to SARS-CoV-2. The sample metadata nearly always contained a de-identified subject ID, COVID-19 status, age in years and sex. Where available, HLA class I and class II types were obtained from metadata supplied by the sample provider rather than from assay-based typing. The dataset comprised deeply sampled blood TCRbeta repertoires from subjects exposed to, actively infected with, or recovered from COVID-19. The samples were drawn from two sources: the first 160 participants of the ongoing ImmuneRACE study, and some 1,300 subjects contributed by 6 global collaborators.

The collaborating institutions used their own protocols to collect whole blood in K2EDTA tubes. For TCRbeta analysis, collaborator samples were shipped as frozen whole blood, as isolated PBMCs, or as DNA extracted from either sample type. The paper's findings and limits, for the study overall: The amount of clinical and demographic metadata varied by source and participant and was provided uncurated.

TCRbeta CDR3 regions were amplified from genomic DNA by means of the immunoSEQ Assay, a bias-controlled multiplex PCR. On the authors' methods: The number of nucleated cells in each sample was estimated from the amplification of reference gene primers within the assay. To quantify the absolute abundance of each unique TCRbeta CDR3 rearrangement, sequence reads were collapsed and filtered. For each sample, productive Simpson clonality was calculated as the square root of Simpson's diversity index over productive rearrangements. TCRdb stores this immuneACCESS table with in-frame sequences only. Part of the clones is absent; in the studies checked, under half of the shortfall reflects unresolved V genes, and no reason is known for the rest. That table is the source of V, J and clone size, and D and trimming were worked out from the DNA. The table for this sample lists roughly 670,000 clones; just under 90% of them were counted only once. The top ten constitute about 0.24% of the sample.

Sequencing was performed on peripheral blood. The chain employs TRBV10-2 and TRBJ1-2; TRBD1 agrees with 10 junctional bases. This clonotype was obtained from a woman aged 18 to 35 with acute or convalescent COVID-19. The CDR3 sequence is CASRPGTGEEYTF. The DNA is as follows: TGCGCCAGCAGACCAGGGACAGGGGAAGAATACACCTTC.